This TCR beta chain was sequenced in a study of blood T cell repertoires in COVID-19. At the level of the study: Sources were T cells, B-cell-depleted T cells, or PBMCs; the material itself was cDNA or gDNA.

The study drew participants aged about 18 to 90 years from 24 US areas. Clinical history reported by participants formed the basis on which cohorts were assigned. Recovery meant two consecutive negative NP/OP PCR tests, professional clearance, or resolved symptoms. This clone has more than one count but fewer than ten. Germline CDR1 is MNHEY and CDR2 is SVGAGI. Trimming stripped 2 bases from V and 2 bases from J, with 14 bases between. The CDR3 extends over 16 amino acids. The repertoire was sequenced with immunoSEQ multiplex PCR; TCRdb's copy has only in-frame clones and lacks some. Of 150,000 or so clones in the sample, 70% to 90% were seen once.

The sample comprised PBMCs or T cells enriched from blood (not recorded which). The sequence was obtained from a man in his fifties or sixties who had recovered from COVID-19. The rearrangement links TRBV6-5 to TRBJ2-3, with D possibly TRBD1 on 5 matching bases. This chain's CDR3 is CASSYEGVTITDTQYF. The CDR3 nucleotides are TGTGCCAGCAGTTACGAAGGGGTGACGATCACAGATACGCAGTATTTT.